This is a list of T cell receptor beta chains from one sample in a study of T cells in Graves' hyperthyroidism and ophthalmopathy. TCRdb itself ran the multiplex PCR reads through MiXCR, one entry per CDR3 protein. The sample consists of 350,000 or so distinct CDR3 sequences, 15% to 20% of them appearing once. The sequenced sample consisted of blood. These receptors were taken from a middle-aged woman with Graves' ophthalmopathy. CDR3s include the opening cysteine and the closing phenylalanine or tryptophan. The D gene is left open where the match is weak. Size is omitted from some rows. Given values are once, few, many or a class for expanded clones.

j_call	v_call	d_call	clone_size	cdr3_nt	cdr3_aa
TRBJ2-7	TRBV2	.	many	TGTGCCAGCAGTGGTGTAAAAGGGACCAGCTCCTACGAGCAGTACTTC	CASSGVKGTSSYEQYF
TRBJ2-3	TRBV5-8	.	.	TGTGCCAGCAGCTTTGGCCAGATCACAGATACGCAGTATTTT	CASSFGQITDTQYF
TRBJ2-2	TRBV27	.	many	TGTGCCAGCAGTCCAGGACGGTTTCCAGGGGAGCTGTTTTTT	CASSPGRFPGELFF
TRBJ1-1	TRBV6-5	.	many	TGTGCCAGCAGTCGGAAGAACACTGAAGCTTTCTTT	CASSRKNTEAFF
TRBJ1-5	TRBV30	.	many	TGTGCCTGGAGTGTACCGGGGGCCTGGGGCAATCAGCCCCAGCATTTT	CAWSVPGAWGNQPQHF
TRBJ2-5	TRBV20-1	.	many	TGCAGTGCTCCCTTCAGGAGGGGGCTCCAAGAGACCCAGTACTTC	CSAPFRRGLQETQYF
TRBJ1-3	TRBV27	.	many	TGTGCCAGCAGTTACCGAAGTGGAAACACCATATATTTT	CASSYRSGNTIYF
TRBJ2-2	TRBV19	.	many	TGTGCCAGTAGTATAGCCAGGGATGGGACCGGGGAGCTGTTTTTT	CASSIARDGTGELFF
TRBJ2-5	TRBV6-5	TRBD1	many	TGTGCCAGCTACAGGGTGGCAGGGGGTCACCAAGAGACCCAGTACTTC	CASYRVAGGHQETQYF
TRBJ2-7	TRBV6-2/TRBV6-3	.	.	TGTGCCAGCAGATCGACCAGGGACTTGGTTAACTACGAGCAGTACTTC	CASRSTRDLVNYEQYF
TRBJ2-7	TRBV10-3	.	many	TGTGCCATCAGTGAGGGGGGCTACAACGAGCAGTACTTC	CAISEGGYNEQYF
TRBJ2-5	TRBV20-1	.	many	TGCAGTGCTAGAGGGGACTCAAACCAAGAGACCCAGTACTTC	CSARGDSNQETQYF
TRBJ1-1	TRBV28	TRBD1	many	TGTGCCAGCAGTCCATCGACAGGGAAGTACACTGAAGCTTTCTTT	CASSPSTGKYTEAFF
TRBJ1-6	TRBV7-8	.	many	TGTGCCAGCAGCTCCCCCAACTATAATTCACCCCTCCACTTT	CASSSPNYNSPLHF
TRBJ2-2	TRBV11-2	.	many	TGTGCCAGCAGCTCAGTAACAGGGAGGGGGGAGCTGTTTTTT	CASSSVTGRGELFF
TRBJ1-2	TRBV6-5	.	.	TGTGCCAGCAGTTTACATGTGGGGAGAGTCTATGGCTACACCTTC	CASSLHVGRVYGYTF
TRBJ2-7	TRBV28	.	many	TGTGCCAGCAGTTTATCTACCAAAGGCAACTACGAGCAGTACTTC	CASSLSTKGNYEQYF
TRBJ1-2	TRBV11-2	.	many	TGTGCCAGCAGCTCAACCAGGCGGGGTAAAGAAGGCGGCTACACCTTC	CASSSTRRGKEGGYTF
TRBJ2-1	TRBV2	TRBD1	many	TGTGCCAGCAGTGCCCGGACAGGGTGGAACTACAATGAGCAGTTCTTC	CASSARTGWNYNEQFF
TRBJ2-5	TRBV6-2/TRBV6-3	.	many	TGTGCCAGCAGGCAAAGACAAGAGACCCAGTACTTC	CASRQRQETQYF
TRBJ2-7	TRBV6-1	.	many	TGTGCCAGCAGTGACCAGGCAGGCGCAACGGTCGACGAGCAGTACTTC	CASSDQAGATVDEQYF
TRBJ2-5	TRBV12-3/TRBV12-4	TRBD2	many	TGTGCCAGCAGTAACATAGCGGGATGGTTGGAGACCCAGTACTTC	CASSNIAGWLETQYF
TRBJ2-5	TRBV12-3/TRBV12-4	.	many	TGTGCCAGCAGCTGGGGGACAACTCAAGAGACCCAGTACTTC	CASSWGTTQETQYF
TRBJ2-2	TRBV6-2/TRBV6-3	TRBD2	many	TGTGCCAGCAGTTACAGCGGGAGCACCGGGGAGCTGTTTTTT	CASSYSGSTGELFF
TRBJ1-5	TRBV20-1	TRBD1	many	TGCAGTGTAGGACAGGGAGTCAATCAGCCCCAGCATTTT	CSVGQGVNQPQHF
TRBJ1-2	TRBV27	.	few	TGTGCCAGCAGTTGGCTTTCAGGGGCTGGCGGCTACACCTTC	CASSWLSGAGGYTF
TRBJ2-7	TRBV7-9	TRBD2	many	TGTGCCAGCAGCTTAGGGGCGGGAGTATATACCTACGAGCAGTACTTC	CASSLGAGVYTYEQYF
TRBJ2-7	TRBV27	TRBD2	many	TGTGCCAGCAGCCTCGGGACTAGTAACTACGAGCAGTACTTC	CASSLGTSNYEQYF
TRBJ1-1	TRBV12-3/TRBV12-4	.	many	TGTGCCAGCAGTACGAGCAGGCCCAACACTGAAGCTTTCTTT	CASSTSRPNTEAFF
TRBJ2-7	TRBV11-2	.	many	TGTGCCAGCAGCTTGCACAGTAGTATCTACGAGCAGTACTTC	CASSLHSSIYEQYF
TRBJ1-1	TRBV6-2/TRBV6-3	.	once	TGTGCCACCGGGACTGGGATGAACACTGAAGCTTTCTTT	CATGTGMNTEAFF
TRBJ2-2	TRBV6-1	.	many	TGTGCCAGCAGTGGCCCTGCCGGGGAGCTGTTTTTT	CASSGPAGELFF
TRBJ2-7	TRBV7-2	.	many	TGTGCCAGTGCCCTATTGGGCCCCTACGAGCAGTACTTC	CASALLGPYEQYF
TRBJ1-5	TRBV12-5	.	.	TGTGCTAGTGCCCCTAATGGGGTACAGCCCCAGCATTTT	CASAPNGVQPQHF
TRBJ2-5	TRBV16	TRBD2	many	TGTGCCAGCAGCCTGCGGACTAGCGGGAGTCAAGAGACCCAGTACTTC	CASSLRTSGSQETQYF
TRBJ2-7	TRBV11-2	.	many	TGTGCCAGCAGGGCGCCGAGCTCCTACGAGCAGTACTTC	CASRAPSSYEQYF
TRBJ1-2	TRBV19	.	many	TGTGCCAGTAGTAGAGGGATCCGCTATGGCTACACCTTC	CASSRGIRYGYTF
TRBJ1-3	TRBV4-3	.	many	TGCGCCAGCAGCCAAGACAGATTTCGAAACACCATATATTTT	CASSQDRFRNTIYF
TRBJ1-1	TRBV7-3	.	many	TGTGCCAGCAGCTTCTTGGGGGAGGGTAAGGCTGAAGCTTTCTTT	CASSFLGEGKAEAFF
TRBJ2-7	TRBV12-3/TRBV12-4	TRBD1	many	TGTGCCAGCAGTCTCGGGACAGGGGACGTCCGGGACTTC	CASSLGTGDVRDF
TRBJ2-4	TRBV30	TRBD1	many	TGTGCCTGGAGCAAGGGACAGGGAAACATTCAGTACTTC	CAWSKGQGNIQYF
TRBJ2-3	TRBV5-1	TRBD2	few	TGCGCCAGCAGCCGTTCCCGGGGGGGGGGCACAGATACGCAGTATTTT	CASSRSRGGGTDTQYF
TRBJ2-2	TRBV28	.	many	TGTGCCAGCAGCCCCGGGACGGTTAACACCGGGGAGCTGTTTTTT	CASSPGTVNTGELFF
TRBJ1-1	TRBV19	.	many	TGTGCCAGTAGACACAGGGACCCGTCACTTGAAGCTTTCTTT	CASRHRDPSLEAFF
TRBJ1-1	TRBV12-3/TRBV12-4	.	many	TGTGCCAGCAGTTTACAGAGAATGAACACTGAAGCTTTCTTT	CASSLQRMNTEAFF
TRBJ1-5	TRBV20-1	TRBD1	many	TGCAGTGCGGGACAGTACGATCAGCCCCAGCATTTT	CSAGQYDQPQHF
TRBJ2-5	TRBV20-1	TRBD1	many	TGCAGTGCGAGAACAGGGGTGGCAGAGACCCAGTACTTC	CSARTGVAETQYF